This TCR beta chain is drawn from a study of molecular identifiers for immune sequencing clone quantification. Points from the study as a whole: Jurkat TCR RNA spiked in from one cell reportedly remained identifiable amid some 950,000 naive cells. Barcode-sharing identical TCR molecules could underestimate highly expanded clone sizes.

To note about this clonotype: The antigen remains unidentified.

CDR3 size: 16 residues. Bulk TCR libraries were made with methods that had been previously described and with listed TCR primers. MiXCR was run by TCRdb on the PCR reads, yielding one entry per CDR3 protein. The sample consists of about 500,000 distinct CDR3 sequences, about 25% of them appearing once. V usage is TRBV3-2 and J usage is TRBJ2-5; TRBD2 is the table's D call and was not checked against the DNA. TRBV3-2 is classified as a pseudogene. This receptor was taken from a human donor in good health. Some libraries in this study had Jurkat cell RNA spiked in. The sample consisted of naive CD8+ T cells from blood, with Jurkat cell RNA spiked in. Documented subset: FACS-sorted CD8+CD4-CCR7+CD45RA+ naive T cells. In nucleotides, the CDR3 is TGTGCCAGCTGCGACTCTAGCGGGTTCTCTCTCCAGACCCAGTGCTTC. Amino acid sequence: CASCDSSGFSLQTQCF.